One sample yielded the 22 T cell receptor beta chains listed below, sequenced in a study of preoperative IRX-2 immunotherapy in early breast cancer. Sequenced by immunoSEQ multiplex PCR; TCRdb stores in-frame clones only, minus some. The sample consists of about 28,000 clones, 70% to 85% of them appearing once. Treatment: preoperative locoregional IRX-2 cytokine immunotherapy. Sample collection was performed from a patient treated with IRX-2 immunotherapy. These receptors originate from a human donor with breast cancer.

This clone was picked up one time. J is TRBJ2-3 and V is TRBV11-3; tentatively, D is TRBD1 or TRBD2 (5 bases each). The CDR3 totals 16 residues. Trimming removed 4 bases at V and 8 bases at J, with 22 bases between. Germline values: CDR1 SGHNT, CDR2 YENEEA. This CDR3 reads CASSSPRDGRTVTQYF. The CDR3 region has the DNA TGTGCCAGCAGCTCTCCCAGGGACGGAAGGACGGTTACGCAGTATTTT.

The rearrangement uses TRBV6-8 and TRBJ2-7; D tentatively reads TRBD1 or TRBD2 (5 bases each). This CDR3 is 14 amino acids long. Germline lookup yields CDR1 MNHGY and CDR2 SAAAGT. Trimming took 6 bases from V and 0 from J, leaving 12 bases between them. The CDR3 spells CASSSRDASYEQYF. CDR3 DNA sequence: TGTGCCAGCAGCTCCAGGGACGCCTCCTACGAGCAGTACTTC.

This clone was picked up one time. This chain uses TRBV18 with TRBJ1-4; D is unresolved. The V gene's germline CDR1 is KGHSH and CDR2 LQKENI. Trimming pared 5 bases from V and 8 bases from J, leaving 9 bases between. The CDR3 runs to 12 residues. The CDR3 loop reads CASSEYGEKLFF. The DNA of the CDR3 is TGTGCCAGCTCAGAGTATGGGGAAAAACTGTTTTTT.

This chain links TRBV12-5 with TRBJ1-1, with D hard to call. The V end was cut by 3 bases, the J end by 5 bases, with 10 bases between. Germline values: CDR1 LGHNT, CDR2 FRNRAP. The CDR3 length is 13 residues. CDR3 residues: CASGLFVGTEAFF. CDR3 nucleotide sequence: TGTGCTAGTGGTTTATTCGTGGGAACTGAAGCTTTCTTT. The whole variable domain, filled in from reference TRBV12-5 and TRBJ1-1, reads DARVTQTPRHKVTEMGQEVTMRCQPILGHNTVFWYRQTMMQGLELLAYFRNRAPLDDSGMPKDRFSAEMPDATLATLKIQPSEPRDSAVYFCASGLFVGTEAFFGQGTRLTVV.

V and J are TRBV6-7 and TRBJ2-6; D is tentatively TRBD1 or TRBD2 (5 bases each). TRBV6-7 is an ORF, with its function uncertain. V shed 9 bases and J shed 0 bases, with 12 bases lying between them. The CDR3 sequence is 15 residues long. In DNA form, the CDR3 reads TGTGCCAGTTCCAGGGACCTCTCTGGGGCCAACGTCCTGACTTTC. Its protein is CASSRDLSGANVLTF.

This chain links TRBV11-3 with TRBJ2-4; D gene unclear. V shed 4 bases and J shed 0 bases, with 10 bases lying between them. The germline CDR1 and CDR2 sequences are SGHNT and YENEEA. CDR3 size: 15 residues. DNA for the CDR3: TGTGCCAGCAGCTCGGACCCGGGAGCCAAAAACATTCAGTACTTC. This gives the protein CASSSDPGAKNIQYF.

In DNA form, the CDR3 reads TGTGCCAGCAGTCGGACAGGCGACGAGCAGTACTTC. Protein: CASSRTGDEQYF. V gene TRBV28 combines with J gene TRBJ2-7, with 7 bases that match TRBD1. Trimming removed 5 bases from V and 5 bases from J; junction bases left unmatched: 3. CDR1 is MDHEN and CDR2 is SYDVKM in the germline V gene. The CDR3 length is 12 residues. The full variable domain, completed using reference TRBV28 and TRBJ2-7, is DVKVTQSSRYLVKRTGEKVFLECVQDMDHENMFWYRQDPGLGLRLIYFSYDVKMKEKGDIPEGYSVSREKKERFSLILESASTNQTSMYLCASSRTGDEQYFGPGTRLTVT.

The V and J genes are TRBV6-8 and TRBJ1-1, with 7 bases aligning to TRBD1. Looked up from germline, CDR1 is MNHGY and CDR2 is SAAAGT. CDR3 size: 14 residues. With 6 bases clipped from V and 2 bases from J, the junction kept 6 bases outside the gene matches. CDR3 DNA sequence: TGTGCCAGCAGGCGCGACAGGGCTAACACTGAAGCTTTCTTT. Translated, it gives CASRRDRANTEAFF.

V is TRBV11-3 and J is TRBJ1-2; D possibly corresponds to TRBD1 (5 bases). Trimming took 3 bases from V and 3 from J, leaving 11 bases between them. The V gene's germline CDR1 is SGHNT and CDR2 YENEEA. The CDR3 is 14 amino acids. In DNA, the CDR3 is TGTGCCAGCAGCTTGGGGGTGAGGGACTATGGCTACACCTTC. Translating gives CASSLGVRDYGYTF.

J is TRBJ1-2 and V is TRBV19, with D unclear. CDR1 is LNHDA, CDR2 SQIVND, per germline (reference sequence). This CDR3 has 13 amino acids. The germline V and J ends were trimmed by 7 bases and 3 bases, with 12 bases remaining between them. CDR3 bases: TGTGCCAGTACCAGGACGCCGCACTATGGCTACACCTTC. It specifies CASTRTPHYGYTF.

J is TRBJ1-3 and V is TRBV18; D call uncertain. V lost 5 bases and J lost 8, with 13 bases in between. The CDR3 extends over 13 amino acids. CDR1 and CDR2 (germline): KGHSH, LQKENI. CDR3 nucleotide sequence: TGTGCCAGCTCATTCCAAACCAGAGACACCATATATTTT. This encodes CASSFQTRDTIYF.

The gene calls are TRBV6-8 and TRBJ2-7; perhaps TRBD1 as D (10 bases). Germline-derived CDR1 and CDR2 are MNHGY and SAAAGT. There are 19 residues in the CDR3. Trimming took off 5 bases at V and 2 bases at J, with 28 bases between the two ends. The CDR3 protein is CASSIRTGGSAGGAYEQYF. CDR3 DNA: TGTGCCAGCAGTATAAGGACAGGGGGGTCAGCGGGAGGTGCCTACGAGCAGTACTTC.

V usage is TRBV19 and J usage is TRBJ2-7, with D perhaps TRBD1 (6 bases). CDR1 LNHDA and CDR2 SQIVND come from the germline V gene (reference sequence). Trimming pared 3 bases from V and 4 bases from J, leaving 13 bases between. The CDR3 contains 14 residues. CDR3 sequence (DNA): TGTGCCAGTAGTATCGCAGGGGACGGATACGAGCAGTACTTC. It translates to CASSIAGDGYEQYF.

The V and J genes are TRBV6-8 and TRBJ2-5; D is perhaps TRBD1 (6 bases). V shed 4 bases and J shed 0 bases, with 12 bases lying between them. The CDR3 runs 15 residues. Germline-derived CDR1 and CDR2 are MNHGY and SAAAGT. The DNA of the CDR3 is TGTGCCAGCAGTTTGGGACACCGGTACCAAGAGACCCAGTACTTC. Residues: CASSLGHRYQETQYF.

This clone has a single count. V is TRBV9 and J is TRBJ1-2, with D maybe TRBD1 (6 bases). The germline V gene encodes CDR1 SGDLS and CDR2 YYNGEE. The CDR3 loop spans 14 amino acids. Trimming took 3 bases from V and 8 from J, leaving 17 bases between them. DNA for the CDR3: TGTGCCAGCAGCGCCGACAGGTCGGCGGAGGGCTACACCTTC. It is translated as CASSADRSAEGYTF.

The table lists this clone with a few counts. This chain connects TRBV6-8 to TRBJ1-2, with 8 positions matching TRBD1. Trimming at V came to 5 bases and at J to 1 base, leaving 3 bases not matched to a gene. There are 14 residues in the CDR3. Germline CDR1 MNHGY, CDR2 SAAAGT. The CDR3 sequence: CASSRDRSNYGYTF. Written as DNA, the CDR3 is TGTGCCAGCAGTCGGGACAGGAGTAACTATGGCTACACCTTC.

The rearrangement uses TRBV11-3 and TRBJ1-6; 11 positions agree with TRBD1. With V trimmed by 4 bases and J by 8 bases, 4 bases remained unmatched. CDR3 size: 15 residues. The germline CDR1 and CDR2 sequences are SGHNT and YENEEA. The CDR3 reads CASSSRDRGYSPLHF. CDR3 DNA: TGTGCCAGCAGCTCCCGGGACAGGGGGTATTCACCCCTCCACTTT.

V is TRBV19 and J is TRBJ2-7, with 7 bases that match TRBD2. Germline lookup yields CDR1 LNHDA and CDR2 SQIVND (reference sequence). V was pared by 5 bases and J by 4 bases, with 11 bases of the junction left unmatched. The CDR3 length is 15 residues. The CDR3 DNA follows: TGTGCCAGTAGTCGAAAGCGGGGCGGGGTGTACGAGCAGTACTTC. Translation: CASSRKRGGVYEQYF. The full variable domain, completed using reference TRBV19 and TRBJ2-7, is DGGITQSPKYLFRKEGQNVTLSCEQNLNHDAMYWYRQDPGQGLRLIYYSQIVNDFQKGDIAEGYSVSREKKESFPLTVTSAQKNPTAFYLCASSRKRGGVYEQYFGPGTRLTVT.

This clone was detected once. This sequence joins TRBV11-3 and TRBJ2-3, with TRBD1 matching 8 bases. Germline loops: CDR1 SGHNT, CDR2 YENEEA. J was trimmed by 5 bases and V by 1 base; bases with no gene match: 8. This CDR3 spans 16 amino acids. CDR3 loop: CASSLGPGGDQDTQYF. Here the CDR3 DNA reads TGTGCCAGCAGCTTAGGACCAGGGGGCGATCAAGATACGCAGTATTTT.

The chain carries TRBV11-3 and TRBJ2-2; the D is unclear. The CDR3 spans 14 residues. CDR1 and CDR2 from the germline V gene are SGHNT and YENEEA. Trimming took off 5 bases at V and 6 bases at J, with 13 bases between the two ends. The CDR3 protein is CASSPGTLSGELFF. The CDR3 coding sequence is TGTGCCAGCAGCCCCGGTACGCTTTCCGGGGAGCTGTTTTTT. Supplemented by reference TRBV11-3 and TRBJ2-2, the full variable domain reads EAGVVQSPRYKIIEKKQPVAFWCNPISGHNTLYWYLQNLGQGPELLIRYENEEAVDDSQLPKDRFSAERLKGVDSTLKIQPAELGDSAVYLCASSPGTLSGELFFGEGSRLTVL.

CDR3 loop: CASSLHGPYQETQYF. The CDR3 nucleotides are TGTGCCAGCAGCCTCCACGGACCTTACCAAGAGACCCAGTACTTC. V is TRBV11-3 and J is TRBJ2-5; D gene ambiguous. Germline V lookup: CDR1 SGHNT, CDR2 YENEEA. CDR3 length: 15 amino acids. V lost 5 bases, J lost 0 bases, and 13 bases lay in between.

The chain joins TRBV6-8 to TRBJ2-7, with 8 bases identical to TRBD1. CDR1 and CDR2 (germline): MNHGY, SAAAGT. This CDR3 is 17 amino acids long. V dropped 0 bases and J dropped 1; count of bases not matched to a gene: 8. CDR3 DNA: TGTGCCAGCAGTTACTCGCTTGACAGGGGATTTTCCTACGAGCAGTACTTC. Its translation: CASSYSLDRGFSYEQYF.